These 31 T cell receptor beta chains came from one sample sequenced in a study of blood T cell repertoires in COVID-19. Libraries were prepared by immunoSEQ multiplex PCR; TCRdb keeps only in-frame clonotypes and omits some of them. The sample has about 110,000 clones; 65% to 80% are singletons. The sample comprised peripheral blood. The source is a woman aged 40 to 55 with acute or convalescent COVID-19.

This clone was observed a single time. V gene TRBV11-3 combines with J gene TRBJ2-3; possible D gene TRBD2, 6 bases. Germline lookup yields CDR1 SGHNT and CDR2 YENEEA. The V end lost 1 base, the J end lost 0 bases, and 8 bases lay between the germline ends. CDR3 length equals 15 residues. CDR3 in DNA: TGTGCCAGCAGCTTAGTTGCGGGAAGCACAGATACGCAGTATTTT. Residues: CASSLVAGSTDTQYF.

The CDR3 region is CASRRGGFESYEQYF. The CDR3 DNA sequence: TGCGCCAGCAGACGGGGGGGATTCGAGTCCTACGAGCAGTACTTC. The chain is built from TRBV5-1 and TRBJ2-7; 8 bases fit TRBD2. Per the germline V gene, CDR1 is SGHRS and CDR2 is YFSETQ. The CDR3 loop spans 15 amino acids. V gave up 5 bases and J gave up 1 base; unmatched junction bases: 8.

In DNA, the CDR3 is TGTGCCAGCAGCCTCCAGGGGTACAATGAGCAGTTCTTC. The encoded protein is CASSLQGYNEQFF. This rearrangement joins TRBV6-5 to TRBJ2-1, with a weak D call TRBD1 (6 bases). V was trimmed by 6 bases and J by 4 bases, leaving 10 bases between them. This CDR3 has 13 amino acids. Germline CDR1 and CDR2: MNHEY and SVGAGI.

This chain joins TRBV6-6 and TRBJ2-1, with D perhaps matching TRBD2 (5 bases). There are 13 residues in the CDR3. Trimming took 6 bases from V and 4 from J, leaving 10 bases between them. CDR1 and CDR2 from the germline V gene are MNHNY and SVGAGI (reference sequence). The CDR3 nucleotides are TGTGCCAGCAGAATTTCGGGGTACAATGAGCAGTTCTTC. It codes for CASRISGYNEQFF.

This chain links TRBV2 with TRBJ1-6; TRBD1 agrees at 8 bases. The CDR3 has 16 amino acids. From germline, CDR1 is SNHLY and CDR2 FYNNEI. After removal of 3 bases from V and 5 bases from J, the junction contained 6 bases not matched to a gene. The CDR3 nucleotides read TGTGCCAGCAGTGAGGGGACAGGCAGAAATAATTCACCCCTCCACTTT. This encodes CASSEGTGRNNSPLHF.

The chain joins TRBV24-1 to TRBJ2-7; TRBD2 is a possible D gene (5 bases). The CDR3 runs to 14 residues. V lost 7 bases, J lost 5 bases, and 17 bases lay in between. In germline, CDR1 is KGHDR, CDR2 SFDVKD. The DNA of the CDR3 is TGTGCCACCAGGGGCACGGGGTTGGGTGACGAGCAGTACTTC. Its translation is CATRGTGLGDEQYF.

This clone was seen once. This CDR3 is CASRARQDYGYTF. In nucleotides, the CDR3 is TGTGCCAGCAGGGCCAGACAGGACTATGGCTACACCTTC. The V gene is TRBV28, the J gene TRBJ1-2; a weak D match, TRBD1 (6 bases). This CDR3 has 13 residues. The V end was cut by 6 bases, the J end by 3 bases, with 11 bases between. Germline lookup yields CDR1 MDHEN and CDR2 SYDVKM.

This clone occurred many times. V gene TRBV11-2 combines with J gene TRBJ2-7; D gene unclear. Trimming removed 6 bases at V and 0 bases at J, with 6 bases between. CDR3 length: 12 residues. CDR1 is SGHAT and CDR2 is FQNNGV in the germline V gene. CDR3 sequence (DNA): TGTGCCAGCAGGCACTACTCCTACGAGCAGTACTTC. This sequence encodes CASRHYSYEQYF.

The J gene is TRBJ1-5, the V gene TRBV28; 8 bases fit TRBD1. V was pared by 6 bases and J by 3 bases, with 10 bases of the junction left unmatched. CDR1 is MDHEN, CDR2 SYDVKM, per germline. This CDR3 region has 16 residues. The CDR3 is CASRGRGTGSNQPQHF. CDR3 sequence (DNA): TGTGCCAGCAGAGGGAGGGGGACAGGCTCCAATCAGCCCCAGCATTTT. Variable domain in full (rest from reference TRBV28 and TRBJ1-5): DVKVTQSSRYLVKRTGEKVFLECVQDMDHENMFWYRQDPGLGLRLIYFSYDVKMKEKGDIPEGYSVSREKKERFSLILESASTNQTSMYLCASRGRGTGSNQPQHFGDGTRLSIL.

This clone was seen more than once but under ten times. The rearrangement uses TRBV6-5 and TRBJ2-7; 7 nucleotides line up with TRBD2. Germline V gives CDR1 MNHEY, CDR2 SVGAGI. This CDR3 spans 15 amino acids. The ends lost 5 bases at V and 0 bases at J; junction bases unmatched: 7. The CDR3 bases are TGTGCCAGCAGTCCGTCTGGGACTAACTCCTACGAGCAGTACTTC. It encodes CASSPSGTNSYEQYF.

This chain joins TRBV30 and TRBJ1-4; D not resolved. Trimming pared 3 bases from V and 0 bases from J, leaving 8 bases between. This CDR3 is built from 14 residues. CDR1 is GTSNPN, CDR2 SVGIG, per germline (reference sequence). CDR3 sequence: CAWRGGATNEKLFF. The CDR3 nucleotides are TGTGCCTGGAGGGGAGGAGCAACTAATGAAAAACTGTTTTTT.

This chain links TRBV2 with TRBJ2-5, with TRBD1 matching over 8 bases. The CDR3 sequence is 15 residues long. The germline gives CDR1 SNHLY, CDR2 FYNNEI. V trimming: 6 bases; J trimming: 5 bases; junction bases outside the gene matches: 11. CDR3 residues: CASRGQTGVEETQYF. In nucleotides, the CDR3 is TGTGCCAGCAGAGGACAGACAGGGGTCGAGGAGACCCAGTACTTC.

The V gene is TRBV29-1, the J gene TRBJ1-1; D gene ambiguous. Germline CDR1 and CDR2: SQVTM and ANQGSEA. V was clipped by 6 bases and J by 1 base, with 9 bases between them. The CDR3 sequence is 12 residues long. The CDR3 coding sequence is TGCAGCGTACTTCCAGGGAACACTGAAGCTTTCTTT. Residues: CSVLPGNTEAFF. Drawing the rest from reference TRBV29-1 and TRBJ1-1, the complete variable domain is SAVISQKPSRDICQRGTSLTIQCQVDSQVTMMFWYRQQPGQSLTLIATANQGSEATYESGFVIDKFPISRPNLTFSTLTVSNMSPEDSSIYLCSVLPGNTEAFFGQGTRLTVV.

This clone was seen a handful of times. The J gene is TRBJ2-2, the V gene TRBV2; TRBD2 agrees at 7 bases. Trimming cost V 5 bases and J 1 base; bases outside gene matches: 7. The germline V gene has CDR1 SNHLY and CDR2 FYNNEI. The CDR3 covers 16 residues. CDR3 loop: CASSPRRGGNTGELFF. CDR3 nucleotides: TGTGCCAGCAGTCCCCGACGCGGGGGGAACACCGGGGAGCTGTTTTTT.

The J gene is TRBJ2-7, the V gene TRBV13; possible D gene TRBD1, 5 bases. V was clipped by 2 bases and J by 7 bases, with 18 bases between them. From germline, CDR1 is PRHDT and CDR2 FYEKMQ (reference sequence). The CDR3 spans 15 residues. CDR3 region: CASSLLGARTEEQYF. DNA of the CDR3: TGTGCCAGCAGCTTACTAGGGGCCAGGACCGAGGAGCAGTACTTC.

The rearrangement uses TRBV28 and TRBJ2-7; 11 bases align to TRBD2. The V segment lost 8 bases and the J segment 0 bases; nucleotides outside the gene matches: 6. Germline V gene data show CDR1 as MDHEN and CDR2 as SYDVKM. This CDR3 has 15 residues. CDR3 nucleotides: TGTGCCAGCGGGTCTAGCGGGGGGACCTCCTACGAGCAGTACTTC. Amino acid sequence: CASGSSGGTSYEQYF.

This chain connects TRBV2 to TRBJ1-6; tentatively, D is TRBD1 (6 bases). From germline, CDR1 is SNHLY and CDR2 FYNNEI. V lost 1 base to trimming and J lost 7 bases, with 11 bases between them. The CDR3 length is 15 residues. The chain's CDR3 is CASSEDGQGNSPLHF. CDR3 nucleotides: TGTGCCAGCAGTGAAGACGGCCAGGGGAATTCACCCCTCCACTTT.

The rearrangement joins TRBV27 to TRBJ1-5; 7 bases are a match to TRBD1. Trimming removed 5 bases from V and 5 bases from J; junction bases left unmatched: 9. The CDR3 spans 15 residues. Germline lookup yields CDR1 MNHEY and CDR2 SMNVEV (reference sequence). The CDR3 loop reads CASSPTTGDDQPQHF. Here the CDR3 DNA reads TGTGCCAGCAGTCCAACAACAGGGGACGATCAGCCCCAGCATTTT.

The rearrangement links TRBV6-4 to TRBJ2-1, with D unresolved. Germline assignment: CDR1 MRHNA and CDR2 SNTAGT. The V end was cut by 4 bases, the J end by 7 bases, with 11 bases between. The CDR3 is 13 residues long. CDR3 residues: CASSVFAGNEQFF. CDR3 bases: TGTGCCAGCAGTGTCTTCGCCGGGAATGAGCAGTTCTTC.

This clone was detected ten times or more. The rearrangement links TRBV27 to TRBJ2-7; 15 bases match TRBD2. The CDR3 covers 19 residues. With 3 bases clipped from V and 0 bases from J, the junction kept 9 bases outside the gene matches. Per the germline V gene, CDR1 is MNHEY and CDR2 is SMNVEV (reference sequence). The CDR3 DNA is TGTGCCAGCAGTTTTTATGGAGGGACTAGCGGGGGGAACTCCTACGAGCAGTACTTC. Its protein is CASSFYGGTSGGNSYEQYF.

The V and J genes are TRBV10-3 and TRBJ2-5, with 7 bases identical to TRBD2. V gave up 6 bases and J gave up 3 bases; unmatched junction bases: 7. This CDR3 is 14 amino acids long. Germline V CDR1 and CDR2: ENHRY, SYGVKD. The CDR3 region has the DNA TGTGCCATCAGGTGGGGGGGAGGGGAAGAGACCCAGTACTTC. Its translation is CAIRWGGGEETQYF.

The rearrangement joins TRBV6-5 to TRBJ1-1; TRBD1 aligns across 10 bases. The CDR3 has 11 residues. With V trimmed by 11 bases and J by 7 bases, 4 bases remained unmatched. CDR1 and CDR2 from the germline V gene are MNHEY and SVGAGI. CDR3 bases: TGTGCCGGTCGGACAGGGGGTGAAGCTTTCTTT. This encodes CAGRTGGEAFF.

V is TRBV7-2 and J is TRBJ1-5, with a tentative D call TRBD1 (6 bases). This CDR3 spans 15 amino acids. V was shortened by 3 bases and J by 3 bases, with 12 bases between the two germline ends. Germline loops: CDR1 SGHTA, CDR2 FQGNSA. The CDR3 loop reads CASSLSGHPNQPQHF. DNA for the CDR3: TGTGCCAGCAGCTTGTCGGGACACCCCAATCAGCCCCAGCATTTT.

The V gene is TRBV7-2, the J gene TRBJ2-2, with 11 bases matching TRBD2. Germline-derived CDR1 and CDR2 are SGHTA and FQGNSA. This CDR3 is built from 15 residues. The trim removed 4 bases at V and 6 bases at J, leaving 4 bases unmatched. This CDR3 is CASSSASGGSGELFF. The CDR3 DNA reads as TGTGCCAGCAGCTCCGCTAGCGGGGGGTCCGGGGAGCTGTTTTTT.

The chain employs TRBV19 and TRBJ2-1; 7 nucleotides agree with TRBD2. V shed 5 bases and J 3 bases; nucleotides not matched to a gene: 1. Per the germline V gene, CDR1 is LNHDA and CDR2 is SQIVND (reference sequence). The CDR3 length is 13 residues. The DNA of the CDR3 is TGTGCCAGTAGTCAGCGGGGCTACAATGAGCAGTTCTTC. This codes for CASSQRGYNEQFF.

The chain links TRBV2 to TRBJ2-3; weak D call: TRBD1 (5 bases). The CDR3 runs 13 residues. Per the germline V gene, CDR1 is SNHLY and CDR2 is FYNNEI. Trimming cost V 4 bases and J 1 base, with 6 bases left between them. In nucleotides, the CDR3 is TGTGCCAGCAGTGGCAGGGGCACAGATACGCAGTATTTT. Its translation: CASSGRGTDTQYF.

This chain connects TRBV7-9 to TRBJ2-5; maybe TRBD1 (6 bases). Germline-derived CDR1 and CDR2 are SEHNR and FQNEAQ (reference sequence). This CDR3 spans 15 amino acids. The germline V and J ends were trimmed by 3 bases and 5 bases, with 16 bases remaining between them. The CDR3 loop is CASSLDGRGWETQYF. Here the CDR3 DNA reads TGTGCCAGCAGCTTGGATGGCAGGGGATGGGAGACCCAGTACTTC.

The J gene is TRBJ2-2, the V gene TRBV27, with D possibly TRBD2 on 6 matching bases. This CDR3 comprises 13 residues. CDR1 MNHEY and CDR2 SMNVEV come from the germline V gene (reference sequence). Trimming pared 1 base from V and 7 bases from J, leaving 7 bases between. The CDR3: CASSLWGDGELFF. In DNA form, the CDR3 reads TGTGCCAGCAGTTTATGGGGGGACGGGGAGCTGTTTTTT.

The rearrangement joins TRBV3-1 (or the pseudogene TRBV3-2) to TRBJ2-5; maybe TRBD2 (5 bases). This CDR3 region has 13 residues. V lost 0 bases and J lost 5, with 7 bases in between. Germline V gene lookup returns CDR1 LGHDT and CDR2 YNNKEL (reference sequence). The CDR3 reads CASSQERAETQYF. The CDR3 DNA reads as TGTGCCAGCAGCCAAGAGAGGGCGGAGACCCAGTACTTC.

The rearrangement uses TRBV5-1 and TRBJ2-1; maybe TRBD2 (6 bases). CDR1 and CDR2 (germline): SGHRS, YFSETQ. The CDR3 is made up of 15 amino acids. Trimming took 5 bases from V and 7 from J, leaving 19 bases between them. The CDR3: CASSAGGPLTNEQFF. CDR3 nucleotide sequence: TGCGCCAGCAGTGCAGGAGGGCCCCTCACGAATGAGCAGTTCTTC.

The CDR3 protein is CASSVGVAGGADTQYF. CDR3 nucleotide sequence: TGTGCCAGCAGCGTAGGGGTAGCGGGGGGTGCAGATACGCAGTATTTT. This sequence joins TRBV9 and TRBJ2-3; 10 bases line up with TRBD2. The CDR3 extends over 16 amino acids. V dropped 0 bases and J dropped 4; count of bases not matched to a gene: 5. Germline CDR1 and CDR2: SGDLS and YYNGEE.